This T cell receptor beta chain originates from a study of blood T cell repertoires in COVID-19. Whole-study context: Samples came from the United States, Italy and Spain, spanning acute and convalescent COVID-19. In each case, the material was cDNA or gDNA derived from T cells, B-cell-depleted T cells, or PBMCs.

Germline CDR1 SGHTA, CDR2 FQGNSA. CDR3 length: 13 amino acids. About this clone itself: An end of the junction differs from the germline gene, which may be a read error.

Here immunoSEQ multiplex PCR was the method, and the copy in TCRdb shows in-frame clones only, minus some. Of about 78,000 clones listed, 75% to 90% are singletons. What was sequenced was peripheral blood. The TCR was taken from a man between 60 and 75 years old with active or convalescent COVID-19. V is TRBV7-2 and J is TRBJ1-1, with unresolved D. The CDR3: CASNLDGYTEAFF. CDR3 DNA: TGTGCCAGCAACTTAGACGGGTACACTGAAGCTTTCTTT.